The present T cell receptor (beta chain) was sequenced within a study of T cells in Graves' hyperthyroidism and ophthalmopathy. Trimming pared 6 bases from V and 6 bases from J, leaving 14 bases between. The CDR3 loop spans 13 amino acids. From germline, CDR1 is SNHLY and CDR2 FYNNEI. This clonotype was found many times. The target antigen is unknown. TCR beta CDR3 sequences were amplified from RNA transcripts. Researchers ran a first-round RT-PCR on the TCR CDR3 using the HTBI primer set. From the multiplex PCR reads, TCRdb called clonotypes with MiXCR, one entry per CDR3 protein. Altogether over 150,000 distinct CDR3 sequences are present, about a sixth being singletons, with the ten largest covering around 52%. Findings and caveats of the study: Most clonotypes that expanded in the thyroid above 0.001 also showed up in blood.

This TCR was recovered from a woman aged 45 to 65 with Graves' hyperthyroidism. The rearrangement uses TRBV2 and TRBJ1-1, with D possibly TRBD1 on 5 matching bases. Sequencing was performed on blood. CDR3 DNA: TGTGCCAGCAGAGAGACAGAAATCTCTGAAGCTTTCTTT. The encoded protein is CASRETEISEAFF.